The TCR beta chain under discussion was sequenced for a study of radiation and T cells in renal cell carcinoma. Study results and limitations: Without pretreatment biopsies, baseline tumor clonotype presence was undetermined. Top tumor clonotypes rose in blood 2 weeks post-radiation, then contracted.

The time point was: blood 4 weeks post-SBRT, at nephrectomy. Treatment noted: 15 Gy SBRT to primary tumor, nephrectomy 4 weeks later. Nephrectomy followed 15 Gy stereotactic body radiation by 4 weeks. The tumor was a clear cell renal cell carcinoma. Only in-frame clones appear in the TCRdb table, and some are missing; sequencing was by immunoSEQ multiplex PCR. Of about 170,000 clones in the sample, roughly 90% were seen once. With regard to this clone: Its antigen is undetermined.

Trimming removed 1 base at V and 4 bases at J, with 13 bases between. The CDR3 runs 14 residues. Per the germline V gene, CDR1 is GTSNPN and CDR2 is SVGIG (reference sequence). The chain couples TRBV30 to TRBJ1-2; D not resolved. Sequencing used blood, obtained from a patient whose treatment included radiotherapy and nephrectomy. This clonotype was obtained from a woman in her forties or fifties with renal cell carcinoma. The CDR3 reads CAWSETGFFYGYTF. In DNA form, the CDR3 reads TGTGCCTGGAGTGAGACGGGGTTTTTCTATGGCTACACCTTC.